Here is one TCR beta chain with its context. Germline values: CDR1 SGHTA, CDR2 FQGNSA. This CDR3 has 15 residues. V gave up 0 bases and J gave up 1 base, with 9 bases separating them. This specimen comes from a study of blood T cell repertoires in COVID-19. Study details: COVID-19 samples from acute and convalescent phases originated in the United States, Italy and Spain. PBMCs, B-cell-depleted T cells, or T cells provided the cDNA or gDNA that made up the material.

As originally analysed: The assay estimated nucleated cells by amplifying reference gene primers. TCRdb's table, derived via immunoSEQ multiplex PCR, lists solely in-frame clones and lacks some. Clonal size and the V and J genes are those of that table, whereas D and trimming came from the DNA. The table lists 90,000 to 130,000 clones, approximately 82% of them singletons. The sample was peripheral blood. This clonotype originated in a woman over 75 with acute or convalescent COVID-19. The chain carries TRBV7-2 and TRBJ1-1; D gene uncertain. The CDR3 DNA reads TGTGCCAGCAGCTTAGCGCGGATTAAGAACACTGAAGCTTTCTTT. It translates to CASSLARIKNTEAFF.